This T cell receptor (beta chain) was profiled in a study of molecular identifiers for immune sequencing clone quantification. Study-wide points: Clones above 20 RNA copies held over 98% of effector molecules, under 1% in naive cells.

Bulk TCR libraries were made with methods that had been previously described and with listed TCR primers. TCRdb processed the PCR reads anew with MiXCR; each CDR3 protein has one entry. The sample has about 510,000 distinct CDR3 sequences; around 23% are singletons. There are many counts of this clonotype. Its antigen remains unidentified. Sorting captured naive CD8 T cells as CD8+CD4-CCR7+CD45RA+. Germline loops: CDR1 LNHDA, CDR2 SQIVND (reference sequence). The CDR3 has 16 residues. The V end lost 5 bases, the J end lost 1 base, and 17 bases lay between the germline ends. This rearrangement joins TRBV19 to TRBJ1-1, with a weak D call TRBD1 (6 bases). The sequenced sample was naive CD8+ T cells from blood, with Jurkat cell RNA spiked in. Stated subset: FACS-sorted CD8+CD4-CCR7+CD45RA+ naive T cells. This sequence was found in a human donor in good health. Some libraries in this study had Jurkat cell RNA spiked in. The CDR3 loop reads CASSSRQELRNTEAFF. As DNA, the CDR3 is TGTGCCAGTAGTTCTCGACAGGAATTAAGGAACACTGAAGCTTTCTTT.